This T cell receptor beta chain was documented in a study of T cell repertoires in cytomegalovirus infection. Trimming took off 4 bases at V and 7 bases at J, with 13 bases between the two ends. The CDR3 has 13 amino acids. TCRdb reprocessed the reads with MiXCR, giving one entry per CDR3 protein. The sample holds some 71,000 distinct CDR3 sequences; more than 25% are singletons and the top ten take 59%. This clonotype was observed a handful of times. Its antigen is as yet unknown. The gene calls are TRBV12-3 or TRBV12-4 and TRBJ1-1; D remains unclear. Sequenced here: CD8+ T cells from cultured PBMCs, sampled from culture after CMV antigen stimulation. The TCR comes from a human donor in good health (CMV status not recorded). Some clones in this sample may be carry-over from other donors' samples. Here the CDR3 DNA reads TGTGCCAGCAGTTCTCAGTTGGTCGGTGAAGCTTTCTTT. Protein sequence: CASSSQLVGEAFF.